What follows is one TCR beta chain and its context. The data derive from a study of shared clonotypes between healthy human individuals. The germline V gene encodes CDR1 KGHSH and CDR2 LQKENI. The CDR3 has 15 residues. Trimming pared 5 bases from V and 2 bases from J, leaving 13 bases between. Profiled with immunoSEQ multiplex PCR; TCRdb holds only in-frame clones, not every one. The table includes roughly 1,600,000 clones, approximately 98.5% detected once. This chain joins TRBV18 and TRBJ1-5; D is unclear. This sequence was found in a man aged 25-45 years in good health. The sample taken for sequencing was naive CD4+ T cells sorted from blood. Subset described: CD45RA+ positively selected. CDR3 amino acids: CASSVAGSGNQPQHF. The CDR3 nucleotides are TGTGCCAGCTCAGTAGCGGGGAGCGGCAATCAGCCCCAGCATTTT.